A selection of T cell receptor beta chains follows, all from one sample in a study of T cells after yellow fever vaccination. MiXCR was run by TCRdb on the 5' RACE reads, yielding one entry per CDR3 protein. Here the sample spans hundreds of thousands of distinct CDR3 sequences, around 12% being singletons. Sequencing used PBMCs, obtained on the day of the yellow fever booster vaccination. Every receptor here comes from a man younger than 45 who received the YFV17D yellow fever vaccine. The CDR3 runs from the conserved cysteine through the conserved F or W. The D gene is left open where the match is weak. The size field is filled for only some rows; it gives once, few, many or a size class.

cdr3_nt cdr3_aa j_call clone_size v_call d_call
TGCAGCGTTGGGGGGGACTTCTCTGGGGCCAACGTCCTGACTTTC CSVGGDFSGANVLTF TRBJ2-6 few TRBV29-1 .
TGCGCCAGCAGTCACGGACAGGGGGGGTTGAATGAGCAGTTCTTC CASSHGQGGLNEQFF TRBJ2-1 few TRBV5-1 TRBD1
TGTGCCAGCAGTCTACTCCCGGGACAGCGATACAATGAGCAGTTCTTC CASSLLPGQRYNEQFF TRBJ2-1 few TRBV27 TRBD1
TGTGCCAGCAGTTATCGGGCCAGGGGGGAGACCCAGTACTTC CASSYRARGETQYF TRBJ2-5 . TRBV6-5 TRBD1
TGTGCCAGCAGCTTAGCGGACGGCGAGCAGTACTTC CASSLADGEQYF TRBJ2-7 few TRBV7-9 .
TGCAGTCTCCCGGGGCAAGGGGCCAACGTCCTGACTTTC CSLPGQGANVLTF TRBJ2-6 few TRBV20-1 .
TGCGCCAGCAGTTCGGTAGGGGGGAAGGCTGGGGCCAACGTCCTGACTTTC CASSSVGGKAGANVLTF TRBJ2-6 few TRBV5-1 .
TGTGCCAGAACCTCCTACAGGATCTACGAGCAGTACTTC CARTSYRIYEQYF TRBJ2-7 few TRBV9 .
TGCGCCAGCATGAGATGGACGTCAAGGGAAAACATTCAGTACTTC CASMRWTSRENIQYF TRBJ2-4 few TRBV10-2 .
TGTGCCAGCAGTACACAATGGGACCGCCGTGAAGCTTTCTTT CASSTQWDRREAFF TRBJ1-1 . TRBV7-9 .
TGTGCCAGCAGTTTGCCGGGACCCGAGCAGTACTTC CASSLPGPEQYF TRBJ2-7 few TRBV12-3/TRBV12-4 .
TGTGCCAGCAGTGAATCAGCGGGAGGGATCTACGAGCAGTACTTC CASSESAGGIYEQYF TRBJ2-7 . TRBV6-1 TRBD2
TGTGCCAGCAGTTACTCGGGCAGGGCGAACACTGAAGCTTTCTTT CASSYSGRANTEAFF TRBJ1-1 few TRBV6-5 .
TGTGCCAGCTCACAACGGGACCGAGGCAAGCAGTACTTC CASSQRDRGKQYF TRBJ2-7 . TRBV18 .
TGTGCCAGCAGTTTAACTGCCCTTCTGGGCCACGAGCAGTACTTC CASSLTALLGHEQYF TRBJ2-7 few TRBV28 .
TGTGCCATCAGTGCGCCTAGCGGTTCCGAGCAGTACTTC CAISAPSGSEQYF TRBJ2-7 few TRBV10-3 TRBD2
TGCGCCAGCAGCTCGACAGGCTCCTACAATGAGCAGTTCTTC CASSSTGSYNEQFF TRBJ2-1 . TRBV5-1 .
TGCAGTGCTAGAGATCCTTTGACAGGGGGTAATGAAAAACTGTTTTTT CSARDPLTGGNEKLFF TRBJ1-4 few TRBV20-1 TRBD1
TGTGCCAGCAGTGGGGTCTCGGGGGGGGAGACCCAGTACTTC CASSGVSGGETQYF TRBJ2-5 . TRBV28 TRBD2
TGTGCCAGCAGCCCTCCCCAACTAGTGAGGGGCAATGAGCAGTTCTTC CASSPPQLVRGNEQFF TRBJ2-1 . TRBV12-3/TRBV12-4 .
TGTGCCAGCTCCCTGATGAGGAATCAGCCCCAGCATTTT CASSLMRNQPQHF TRBJ1-5 . TRBV18 .
TGCAGCGCTTGGGGACAGGGGGCAACCGGGGAGCTGTTTTTT CSAWGQGATGELFF TRBJ2-2 . TRBV29-1 TRBD1
TGTGCCAGCAGCTCAGCGGGAGGTACCTACGAGCAGTACTTC CASSSAGGTYEQYF TRBJ2-7 . TRBV7-9 TRBD2
TGCAGCGTTGAAGGGGGCCAGGGGGACGAGCAGTACTTC CSVEGGQGDEQYF TRBJ2-7 few TRBV29-1 TRBD1
TGTGCCATCAGCGGAGCGGCGGGAGTCGGCTCCTACAATGAGCAGTTCTTC CAISGAAGVGSYNEQFF TRBJ2-1 few TRBV10-3 TRBD2
TGCAGTGCTAGATTATCAGGGGGGACTGAAGCTTTCTTT CSARLSGGTEAFF TRBJ1-1 few TRBV20-1 TRBD1
TGTGCCAGCAGTTATGGGGCGGAGGGCTACGAGCAGTACTTC CASSYGAEGYEQYF TRBJ2-7 many TRBV28 .
TGTGCCAGCAGCTTCGAGACTCTAGGCTACGAGCAGTACTTC CASSFETLGYEQYF TRBJ2-7 once TRBV5-4 .
TGTGCCAGCAGCGTAGGTGGGGGGGATGAGCAGTTCTTC CASSVGGGDEQFF TRBJ2-1 . TRBV9 TRBD2
TGCAGTGCTCATGACAGGGCCTCTGGAAACACCATATATTTT CSAHDRASGNTIYF TRBJ1-3 . TRBV20-1 TRBD1
TGCGCCAGCAGTCCCGGGACTAGCGGGGACCCGGAGTACAATGAGCAGTTCTTC CASSPGTSGDPEYNEQFF TRBJ2-1 . TRBV5-1 TRBD2
TGTGCCAGCAGTCCCGGACAGGACTACAATGAGCAGTTCTTC CASSPGQDYNEQFF TRBJ2-1 . TRBV12-3/TRBV12-4 TRBD1
TGTGCCAGCAGCGCACCCGGGACACCCGAAGGCGGAAAACTGTTTTTT CASSAPGTPEGGKLFF TRBJ1-4 few TRBV7-8 .
TGTGCCAGCAAAGGGCTGGGCATCGCGAACACCGGGGAGCTGTTTTTT CASKGLGIANTGELFF TRBJ2-2 . TRBV6-2/TRBV6-3 .
TGTGCCAGCGCCCACCTAACTAGCGGGAGGGCCTATGAGCAGTTCTTC CASAHLTSGRAYEQFF TRBJ2-1 . TRBV25-1 TRBD2
TGTGCCAGCAGTTACCAAGGCTTCTACGAGCAGTACTTC CASSYQGFYEQYF TRBJ2-7 . TRBV27 .
TGCGCCAGCAGCCAAGGAGACAGCCGGAACACTGAAGCTTTCTTT CASSQGDSRNTEAFF TRBJ1-1 few TRBV4-1 .
TGCAGTGCTAGTTCTTACAGGATAAAATACGAGCAGTACTTC CSASSYRIKYEQYF TRBJ2-7 few TRBV20-1 .
TGTGCTAGTGGTTTGGATATGAACACCGGGGAGCTGTTTTTT CASGLDMNTGELFF TRBJ2-2 few TRBV12-5 .
TGTGCCTGGAGTCGGGACTACTTTATAATCAATGAGCAGTTCTTC CAWSRDYFIINEQFF TRBJ2-1 few TRBV30 TRBD2